These 8 T cell receptor beta chains share one sample of origin, sequenced in a study of blood T cell repertoires in COVID-19. The protocol was immunoSEQ multiplex PCR, while the TCRdb copy is restricted to in-frame clones and leaves out a portion. The sample lists about 220,000 clones, about nine tenths occurring once. The sequenced material came from PBMCs or T cells enriched from blood (not recorded which). Receptors were obtained from a woman aged 40 to 50 with acute COVID-19.

This clone was seen just once. The chain combines TRBV7-2 with TRBJ1-2, with 9 bases that match TRBD1. The J segment lost 7 bases and the V segment lost 2 bases, leaving 5 bases of the junction unmatched. There are 14 residues in the CDR3. Germline CDR1 and CDR2: SGHTA and FQGNSA. In DNA, the CDR3 is TGTGCCAGCAGCTTACTTACAGGGGGCCGTGGCTACACCTTC. Its protein is CASSLLTGGRGYTF.

This sequence joins TRBV5-1 and TRBJ1-4; D possibly corresponds to TRBD1 (6 bases). V was shortened by 5 bases and J by 7 bases, with 21 bases between the two germline ends. Looked up from germline, CDR1 is SGHRS and CDR2 is YFSETQ. CDR3 length: 16 residues. The CDR3 bases are TGCGCCAGCAGGTCTACAGGGATAGGGGGTGTTGAAAAACTGTTTTTT. It is translated as CASRSTGIGGVEKLFF.

V and J are TRBV4-1 and TRBJ2-5, with D unresolved. V was shortened by 3 bases and J by 8 bases, with 16 bases between the two germline ends. Germline V gene data show CDR1 as MGHRA and CDR2 as YSYEKL. This CDR3 has 14 amino acids. CDR3 region: CASSQPGQLETQYF. The CDR3 bases are TGCGCCAGCAGCCAGCCAGGCCAGTTAGAAACCCAGTACTTC.

The J gene is TRBJ1-2, the V gene TRBV10-3, with D perhaps TRBD1 (5 bases). The CDR3 sequence is 15 residues long. Germline CDR1 reads ENHRY; CDR2 reads SYGVKD. The V and J ends lost 0 bases and 6 bases respectively, with 14 bases between them. For the CDR3, the DNA is TGTGCCATCAGTGAGTCGAATCGGGGGGTTGATGGCTACACCTTC. Its protein product is CAISESNRGVDGYTF.

The J gene is TRBJ2-6, the V gene TRBV13; D unclear. CDR1 and CDR2 from the germline V gene are PRHDT and FYEKMQ (reference sequence). CDR3 length equals 16 residues. The V end lost 5 bases, the J end lost 0 bases, and 11 bases lay between the germline ends. CDR3 region: CASSKNVYSGANVLTF. DNA for the CDR3: TGTGCCAGCAGCAAAAATGTGTACTCTGGGGCCAACGTCCTGACTTTC.

The chain combines TRBV7-9 with TRBJ2-7; the match to TRBD2 covers 8 bases. The J segment lost 6 bases and the V segment lost 5 bases, leaving 12 bases of the junction unmatched. This CDR3 spans 15 amino acids. Germline assignment: CDR1 SEHNR and CDR2 FQNEAQ (reference sequence). CDR3 protein: CASSPPTERGIEQYF. The CDR3 DNA reads as TGTGCCAGCAGCCCACCGACAGAGCGGGGGATCGAGCAGTACTTC. Together with reference TRBV7-9 and TRBJ2-7, the CDR3 gives the full variable domain: DTGVSQNPRHKITKRGQNVTFRCDPISEHNRLYWYRQTLGQGPEFLTYFQNEAQLEKSRLLSDRFSAERPKGSFSTLEIQRTEQGDSAMYLCASSPPTERGIEQYFGPGTRLTVT.

V is TRBV9 and J is TRBJ2-3; D may be TRBD2 (6 bases). The CDR3 is 14 amino acids. The V and J ends lost 4 bases and 6 bases respectively, with 15 bases between them. The V gene's germline CDR1 is SGDLS and CDR2 YYNGEE. CDR3 residues: CASSFSIGSDTQYF. CDR3 in DNA: TGTGCCAGCAGCTTCTCAATCGGGAGCGATACGCAGTATTTT.

This clone has a handful of counts. The CDR3 protein is CASSLGPIPGKPQHF. CDR3 nucleotides: TGTGCCAGCAGCTTGGGACCGATCCCGGGAAAGCCCCAGCATTTT. This chain uses TRBV5-6 with TRBJ1-5; D uncertain. V was clipped by 0 bases and J by 8 bases, with 15 bases between them. This CDR3 spans 15 amino acids. Germline V gives CDR1 SGHDT, CDR2 YYEEEE. The complete variable domain, with remaining parts taken from reference TRBV5-6 and TRBJ1-5, reads DAGVTQSPTHLIKTRGQQVTLRCSPKSGHDTVSWYQQALGQGPQFIFQYYEEEERQRGNFPDRFSGHQFPNYSSELNVNALLLGDSALYLCASSLGPIPGKPQHFGDGTRLSIL.